This T cell receptor beta chain was obtained from a study of blood T cell repertoires in COVID-19. Study context: Samples came from the United States, Italy and Spain, spanning acute and convalescent COVID-19.

Authors' data handling: Amplification from reference gene primers served as the basis for estimated nucleated cell counts. Sequenced by immunoSEQ multiplex PCR; TCRdb stores in-frame clones only, minus some. Clone size and V and J calls were adopted from that table, with D and trimming inferred from the DNA. In the table there are fewer than 150,000 clones, roughly 88% of which are singletons. The specimen sequenced was peripheral blood. This clonotype was obtained from a human donor in a cohort sampled during active COVID-19.

The CDR3 nucleotides read TGTGCCAGCAGTCGGACAGGGGATGTAAAGACCCAGTACTTC. Translated: CASSRTGDVKTQYF. The chain joins TRBV25-1 to TRBJ2-5; 9 bases are shared with TRBD1. Germline-derived CDR1 and CDR2 are MGHDK and SYGVNS. The V and J ends lost 5 bases and 6 bases, in that order; junction bases with no gene match: 7. The CDR3 is 14 residues long.